Following are 2 T cell receptor beta chains from one sample sequenced in a study of cytomegalovirus exposure and HLA in healthy donors. PCR amplification relied on 60 Vbeta primers (plus 13 Jbeta primers). Profiled with immunoSEQ multiplex PCR; TCRdb holds only in-frame clones, not every one. The data hold under 200,000 clones, with around 72% observed a single time. Sample: PBMCs. Receptor source: a woman between 45 and 65 years old in good health and CMV-seropositive.

This clone came up once. The rearrangement links TRBV30 to TRBJ1-4; D not resolved. The ends were cut back, 4 bases at V and 7 bases at J, with 4 bases in the middle. The CDR3 has 10 amino acids. Germline CDR1 is GTSNPN and CDR2 is SVGIG (reference sequence). The CDR3 sequence is CAWKREKLFF. CDR3 DNA: TGTGCCTGGAAGCGTGAAAAACTGTTTTTT.

J is TRBJ2-3 and V is TRBV9, with a tentative D call TRBD1 (5 bases). CDR3 length: 13 residues. V was pared by 3 bases and J by 2 bases, with 7 bases between. Germline loops: CDR1 SGDLS, CDR2 YYNGEE. The CDR3 bases are TGTGCCAGCAGCGGGGGCCTCACAGATACGCAGTATTTT. Its translation: CASSGGLTDTQYF.